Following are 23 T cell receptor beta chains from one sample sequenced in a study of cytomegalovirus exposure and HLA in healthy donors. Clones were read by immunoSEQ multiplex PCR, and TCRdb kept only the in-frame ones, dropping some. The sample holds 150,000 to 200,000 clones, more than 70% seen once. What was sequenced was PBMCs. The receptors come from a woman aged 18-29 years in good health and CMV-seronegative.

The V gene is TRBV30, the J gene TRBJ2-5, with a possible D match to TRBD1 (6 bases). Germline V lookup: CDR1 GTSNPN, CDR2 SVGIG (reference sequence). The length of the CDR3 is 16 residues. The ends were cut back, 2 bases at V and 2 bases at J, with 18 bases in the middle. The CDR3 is CAWSSRNGQRQETQYF. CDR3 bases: TGTGCCTGGAGTTCTCGGAACGGACAGAGACAAGAGACCCAGTACTTC.

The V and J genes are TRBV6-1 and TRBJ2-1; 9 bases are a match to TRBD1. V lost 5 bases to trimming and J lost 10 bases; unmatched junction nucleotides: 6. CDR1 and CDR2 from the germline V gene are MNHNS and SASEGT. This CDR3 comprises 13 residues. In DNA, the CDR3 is TGTGCCAGCAGTCTAGGACAGGGGAAGGAGCAGTTCTTC. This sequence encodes CASSLGQGKEQFF.

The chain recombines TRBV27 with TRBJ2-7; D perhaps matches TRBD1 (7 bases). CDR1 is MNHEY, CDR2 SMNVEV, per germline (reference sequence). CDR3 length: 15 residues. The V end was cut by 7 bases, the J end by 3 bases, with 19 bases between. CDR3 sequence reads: CASTPGGRVHYEQYF. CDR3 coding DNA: TGTGCCAGCACCCCAGGGGGGCGGGTCCACTACGAGCAGTACTTC.

In DNA, the CDR3 is TGTGCCAGCAGTGAAGTAATTGGGACAGGAATATACTCACCCCTCCACTTT. Translated, it gives CASSEVIGTGIYSPLHF. The V call is TRBV6-1, the J call TRBJ1-6; 8 positions match TRBD1. From germline, CDR1 is MNHNS and CDR2 SASEGT. After removal of 1 base from V and 10 bases from J, the junction contained 12 bases not matched to a gene. This CDR3 is built from 17 residues.

CDR3 amino acids: CASSPQGGQNTEAFF. DNA for the CDR3: TGCGCCAGCAGCCCCCAGGGAGGGCAGAACACTGAAGCTTTCTTT. The rearrangement uses TRBV5-1 and TRBJ1-1, with D possibly TRBD1 on 5 matching bases. CDR1 is SGHRS, CDR2 YFSETQ, per germline. This CDR3 is 15 amino acids long. The V end was cut by 4 bases, the J end by 1 base, with 14 bases between.

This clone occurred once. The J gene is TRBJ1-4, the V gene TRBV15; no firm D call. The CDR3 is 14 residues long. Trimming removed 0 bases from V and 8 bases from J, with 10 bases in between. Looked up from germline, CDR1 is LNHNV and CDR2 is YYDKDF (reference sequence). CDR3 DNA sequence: TGTGCCACCAGCAGAGATGAGGCATGGGAAAAACTGTTTTTT. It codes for CATSRDEAWEKLFF.

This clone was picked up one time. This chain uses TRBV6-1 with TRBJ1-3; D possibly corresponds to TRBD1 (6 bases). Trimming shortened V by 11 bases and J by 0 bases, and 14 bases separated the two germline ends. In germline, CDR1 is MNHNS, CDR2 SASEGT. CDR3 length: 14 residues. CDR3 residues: CASRRDNSGNTIYF. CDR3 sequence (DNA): TGTGCCTCGCGCAGGGACAACTCTGGAAACACCATATATTTT.

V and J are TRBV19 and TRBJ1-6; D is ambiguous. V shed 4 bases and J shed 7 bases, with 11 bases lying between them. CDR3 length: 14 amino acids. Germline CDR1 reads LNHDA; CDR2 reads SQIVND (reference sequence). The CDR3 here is CASSTGSGNSPLHF. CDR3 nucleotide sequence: TGTGCCAGTAGTACGGGGTCCGGGAATTCACCCCTCCACTTT.

CDR3 bases: TGTGCCAGCAGCTTAGATGGTAAACCCCGGGGATCCTACGAGCAGTACTTC. Translating it yields CASSLDGKPRGSYEQYF. This chain joins TRBV11-2 and TRBJ2-7; possible D gene TRBD2, 5 bases. The CDR3 sequence is 17 residues long. CDR1 and CDR2 (germline): SGHAT, FQNNGV. V was cut by 0 bases and J by 1 base, with 16 bases left in between.

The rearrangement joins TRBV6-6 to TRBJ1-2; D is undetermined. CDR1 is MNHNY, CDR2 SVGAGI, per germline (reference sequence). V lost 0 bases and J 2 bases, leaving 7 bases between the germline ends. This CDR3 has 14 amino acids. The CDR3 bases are TGTGCCAGCAGTTACTCGGAGGGAAACTATGGCTACACCTTC. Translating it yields CASSYSEGNYGYTF.

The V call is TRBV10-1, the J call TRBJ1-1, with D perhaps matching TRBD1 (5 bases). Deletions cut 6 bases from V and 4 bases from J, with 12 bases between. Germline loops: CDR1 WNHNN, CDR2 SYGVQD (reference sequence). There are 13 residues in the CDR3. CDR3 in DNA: TGCGCCAGCAGAGAACAGGTGGGCACTGAAGCTTTCTTT. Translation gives CASREQVGTEAFF.

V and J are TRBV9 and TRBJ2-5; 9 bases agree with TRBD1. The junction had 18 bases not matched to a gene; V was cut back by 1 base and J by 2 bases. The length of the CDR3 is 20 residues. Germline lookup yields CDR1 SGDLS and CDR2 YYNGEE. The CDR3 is CASSVSRPGREDRGQETQYF. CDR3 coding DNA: TGTGCCAGCAGCGTATCTCGCCCAGGGAGGGAGGACAGGGGACAAGAGACCCAGTACTTC.

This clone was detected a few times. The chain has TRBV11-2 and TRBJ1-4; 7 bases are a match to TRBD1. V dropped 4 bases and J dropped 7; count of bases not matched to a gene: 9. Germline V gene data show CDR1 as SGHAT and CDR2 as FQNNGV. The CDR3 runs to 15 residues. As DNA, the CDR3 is TGTGCCAGCAGCTCAGTAGGGGGCCCGGGTGAAAAACTGTTTTTT. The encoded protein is CASSSVGGPGEKLFF.

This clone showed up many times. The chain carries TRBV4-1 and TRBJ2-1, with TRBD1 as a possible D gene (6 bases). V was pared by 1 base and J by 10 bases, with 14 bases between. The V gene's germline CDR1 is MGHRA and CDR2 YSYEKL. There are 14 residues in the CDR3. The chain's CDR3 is CASSQGIRGNEQFF. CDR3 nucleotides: TGCGCCAGCAGCCAAGGTATCAGGGGAAACGAGCAGTTCTTC.

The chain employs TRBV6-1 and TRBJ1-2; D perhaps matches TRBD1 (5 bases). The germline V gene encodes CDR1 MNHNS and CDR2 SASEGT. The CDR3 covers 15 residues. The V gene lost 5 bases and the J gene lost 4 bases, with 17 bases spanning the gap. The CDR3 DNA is TGTGCCAGCAGTCCTGGGGCAGGTCCTCTCTATGGCTACACCTTC. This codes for CASSPGAGPLYGYTF.

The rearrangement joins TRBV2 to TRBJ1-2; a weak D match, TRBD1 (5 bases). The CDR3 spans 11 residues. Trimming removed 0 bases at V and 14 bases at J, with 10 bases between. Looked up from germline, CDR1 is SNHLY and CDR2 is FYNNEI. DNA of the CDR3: TGTGCCAGCAGTGAAGCGCATAGACAGACCTTC. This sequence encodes CASSEAHRQTF.

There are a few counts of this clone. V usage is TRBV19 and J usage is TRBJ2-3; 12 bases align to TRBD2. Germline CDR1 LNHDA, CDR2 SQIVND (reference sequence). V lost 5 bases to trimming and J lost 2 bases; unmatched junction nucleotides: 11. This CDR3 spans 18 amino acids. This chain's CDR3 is CASSEGPTSGSPTDTQYF. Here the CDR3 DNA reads TGTGCCAGTAGTGAGGGTCCGACTAGCGGGAGCCCCACAGATACGCAGTATTTT.

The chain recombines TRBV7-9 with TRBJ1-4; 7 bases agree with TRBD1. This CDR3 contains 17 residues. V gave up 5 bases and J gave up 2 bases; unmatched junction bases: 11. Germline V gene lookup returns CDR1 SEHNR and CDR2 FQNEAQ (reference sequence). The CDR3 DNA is TGTGCCAGCAGCAGACCCACAGGGGCGGGGACTAATGAAAAACTGTTTTTT. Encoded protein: CASSRPTGAGTNEKLFF.

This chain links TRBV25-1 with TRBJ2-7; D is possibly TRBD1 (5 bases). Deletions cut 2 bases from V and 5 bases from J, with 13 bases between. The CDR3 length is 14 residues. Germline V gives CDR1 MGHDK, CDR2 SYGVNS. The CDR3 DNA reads TGTGCCAGCAGTGAAATGGGCAGGGTTGACGAGCAGTACTTC. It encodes CASSEMGRVDEQYF.

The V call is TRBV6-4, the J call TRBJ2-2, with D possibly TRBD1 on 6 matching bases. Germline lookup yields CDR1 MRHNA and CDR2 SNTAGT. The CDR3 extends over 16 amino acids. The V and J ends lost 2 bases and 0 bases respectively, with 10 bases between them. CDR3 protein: CASSDGQFANTGELFF. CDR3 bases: TGTGCCAGCAGTGACGGACAGTTCGCGAACACCGGGGAGCTGTTTTTT.

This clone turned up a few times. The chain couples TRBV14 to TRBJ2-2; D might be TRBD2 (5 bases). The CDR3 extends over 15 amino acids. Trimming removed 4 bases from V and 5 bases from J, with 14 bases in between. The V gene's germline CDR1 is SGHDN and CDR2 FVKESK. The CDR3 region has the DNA TGTGCCAGCAGCCCCCCCGGGGTCGGGACCGGGGAGCTGTTTTTT. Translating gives CASSPPGVGTGELFF.

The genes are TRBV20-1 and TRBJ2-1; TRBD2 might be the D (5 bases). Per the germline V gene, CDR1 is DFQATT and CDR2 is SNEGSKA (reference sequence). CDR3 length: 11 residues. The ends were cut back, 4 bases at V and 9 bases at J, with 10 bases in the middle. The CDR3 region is CSAKRPGEQFF. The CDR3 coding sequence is TGCAGTGCTAAGCGGCCGGGTGAGCAGTTCTTC.

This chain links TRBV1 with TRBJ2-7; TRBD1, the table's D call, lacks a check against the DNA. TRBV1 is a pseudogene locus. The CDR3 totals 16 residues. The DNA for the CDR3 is TGCACCAGCAGCCAAGATCCCACCGACAGGGACTACGAGCAGTACTTC. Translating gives CTSSQDPTDRDYEQYF.